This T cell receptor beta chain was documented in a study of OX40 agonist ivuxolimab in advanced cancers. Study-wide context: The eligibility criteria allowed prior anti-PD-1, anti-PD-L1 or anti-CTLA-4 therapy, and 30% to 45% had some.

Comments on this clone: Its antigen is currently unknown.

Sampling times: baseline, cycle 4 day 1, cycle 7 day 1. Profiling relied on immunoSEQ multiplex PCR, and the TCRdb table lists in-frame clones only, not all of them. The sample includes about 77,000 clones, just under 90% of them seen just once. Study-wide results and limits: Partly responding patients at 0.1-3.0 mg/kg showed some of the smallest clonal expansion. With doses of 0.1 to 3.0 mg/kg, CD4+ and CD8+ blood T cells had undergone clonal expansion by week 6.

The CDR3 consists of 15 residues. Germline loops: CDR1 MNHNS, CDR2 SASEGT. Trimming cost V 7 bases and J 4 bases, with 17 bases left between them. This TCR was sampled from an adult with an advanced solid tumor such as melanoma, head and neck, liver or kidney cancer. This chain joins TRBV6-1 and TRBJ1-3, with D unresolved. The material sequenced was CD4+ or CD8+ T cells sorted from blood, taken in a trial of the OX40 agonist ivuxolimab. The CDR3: CASTVLGIGGNTIYF. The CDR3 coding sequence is TGTGCCAGCACCGTATTAGGGATAGGCGGAAACACCATATATTTT.